This T cell receptor beta chain was sequenced for a study of blood T cell repertoires in COVID-19 (dated by TCRdb to about 2020). Regarding the research as a whole: Collaborator samples came from the United States, Italy and Spain and covered acute and convalescent phases of COVID-19. The repertoires were released in a freely available public database intended as a resource for research on the immune response to SARS-CoV-2. Where available, HLA class I and class II types were taken from metadata supplied by the sample provider and were not determined by assay-based typing. The samples were drawn from the first 160 participants of the ongoing ImmuneRACE study and from 950 to 1,500 subjects provided by 6 global collaborators. The prospective study material was composed of cDNA or gDNA derived from T cells, B-cell-depleted T cells, or PBMCs. The dataset comprised deeply sampled blood TCRbeta repertoires from subjects exposed to, actively infected with, or recovered from COVID-19. The sample metadata nearly always contained a de-identified subject ID, COVID-19 status, age in years and sex. Study-wide findings and limitations: The amount of clinical and demographic metadata varied by source and participant and was provided uncurated.

Comment on this clone: Which antigen it targets is not known. No quality values exist for individual bases; no much larger clone is one base distant.

The germline V gene (reference sequence) specifies SGHNT as CDR1 and YYREEE as CDR2. V is cut back by 4 bases and J by 4 bases, with 7 bases in the junction unmatched. Reading from cysteine to phenylalanine, the CDR3 counts 14 amino acids. Solely the CDR3 DNA is kept, with 42 bases framed from the first base. Collaborating institutions collected whole blood in K2EDTA tubes following their own protocols. For TCRbeta analysis, collaborators shipped samples in one of three forms: frozen whole blood, isolated PBMCs, or DNA extracted from either of those sample types. TCRbeta CDR3 regions were amplified from genomic DNA using the immunoSEQ Assay, a bias-controlled multiplex PCR. The study's own analysis went as follows. The number of nucleated cells in each sample was estimated by amplification of reference gene primers within the assay. To quantify the absolute abundance of each unique TCRbeta CDR3 rearrangement, sequence reads were collapsed and filtered. For each sample, productive Simpson clonality was calculated by taking the square root of Simpson's diversity index across productive rearrangements. In its TCRdb copy, this immuneACCESS table keeps in-frame sequences only and misses some clones. Where compared with another copy, unresolved V genes explain less than half of these, and the others have no known cause. V and J calls and clone size are those listed in that table; D and trimming were worked out from the DNA. The sample data list about 85,000 clones, and about 80% of these were observed just once. Around 6.6% of the sample is held by the ten biggest clonotypes.

What was sequenced was peripheral blood. The clonotype was recovered from a man between 60 and 75 years old with acute or convalescent COVID-19. The chain links TRBV5-4 with TRBJ1-2, with 7 junctional bases fitting TRBD1. The CDR3 region has the sequence CASSPDRNFYGYTF. The bases are TGTGCCAGCAGCCCGGACAGGAACTTCTATGGCTACACCTTC.